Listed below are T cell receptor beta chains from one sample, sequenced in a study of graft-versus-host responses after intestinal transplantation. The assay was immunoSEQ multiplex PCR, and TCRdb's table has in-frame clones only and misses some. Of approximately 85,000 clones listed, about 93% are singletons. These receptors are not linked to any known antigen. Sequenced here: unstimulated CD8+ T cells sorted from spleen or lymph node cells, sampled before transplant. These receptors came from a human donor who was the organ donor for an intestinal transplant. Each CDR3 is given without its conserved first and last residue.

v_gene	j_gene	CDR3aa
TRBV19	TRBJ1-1	ASTPGGLTGEAF
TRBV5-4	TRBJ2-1	ASGWGVEQF
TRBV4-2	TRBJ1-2	ASSPRYGFEANYGYT
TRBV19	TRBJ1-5	ASRTGLQPQH
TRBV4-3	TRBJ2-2	ASSRAARVPGELF
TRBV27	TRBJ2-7	ASSFTLAGEEY
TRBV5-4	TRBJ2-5	ASSLWRTGKTQY
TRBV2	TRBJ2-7	ASRERGGLIYEQY
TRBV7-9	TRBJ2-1	ASSSPGSGRRNEQF
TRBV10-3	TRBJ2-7	AIIQGRTTVEQY
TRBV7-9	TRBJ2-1	ASSLTSAGNSYNEQF
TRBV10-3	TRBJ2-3	AIRPLNREGWADTQY
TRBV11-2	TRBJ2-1	ASSLRLAGGNEQF
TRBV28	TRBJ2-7	ASSPQGLSYEQY
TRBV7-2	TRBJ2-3	ASSVTGTSGNTQY
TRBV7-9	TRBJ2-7	ASRQGQDYEQY
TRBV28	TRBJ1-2	ASSFTGGYT
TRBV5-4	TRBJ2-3	ASSPGTSPKEVRGGDTQY
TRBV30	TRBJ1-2	AWTGGYGYT
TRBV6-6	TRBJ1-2	ASSYVPGDGYT
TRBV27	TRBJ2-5	ASSFRGGQETQY
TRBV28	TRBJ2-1	ASSFAGAPYNEQF
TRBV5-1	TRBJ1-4	ASSSRGEDEKLF
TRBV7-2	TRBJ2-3	ASSLALAGGPEDTQY
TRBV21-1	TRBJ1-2	ASRNRLGGPLRYT
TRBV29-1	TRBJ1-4	SVETGLGEKLF
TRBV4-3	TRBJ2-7	ASSHGSGSPPNEQY